The next 13 T cell receptor beta chains were all read from a single sample in a study of blood T cell repertoires in COVID-19 (dated by TCRdb to about 2020). The library was built by means of the immunoSEQ multiplex PCR assay. In TCRdb, the immuneACCESS table is reduced to in-frame sequences with V and J assigned. These tables do not hold every clone; where another copy was compared, an unresolved V gene accounts for under half, and the others remain unexplained. This sample is represented by approximately 130,000 clones; approximately 81% of them were singletons. The top ten constitute 3.5% to 4.5% of the sample. Sequencing was done on a sample of peripheral blood. These receptors were collected from a man aged 55 to 70 with acute or convalescent COVID-19.

The chain couples TRBV25-1 to TRBJ1-5; D perhaps matches TRBD1 (5 bases). Trimming removed 3 bases from V and 3 bases from J, with 12 bases in between. The CDR3 covers 15 residues. CDR1 and CDR2 from the germline V gene are MGHDK and SYGVNS. CDR3 residues: CASSEETDDNQPQHF. The DNA of the CDR3 is TGTGCCAGCAGTGAGGAGACAGACGACAATCAGCCCCAGCATTTT. The variable domain in full, completed from reference TRBV25-1 and TRBJ1-5, reads EADIYQTPRYLVIGTGKKITLECSQTMGHDKMYWYQQDPGMELHLIHYSYGVNSTEKGDLSSESTVSRIRTEHFPLTLESARPSHTSQYLCASSEETDDNQPQHFGDGTRLSIL.

The rearrangement joins TRBV24-1 to TRBJ2-3, with TRBD1 matching over 9 bases. With V trimmed by 4 bases and J by 4 bases, 5 bases remained unmatched. Germline CDR1 KGHDR, CDR2 SFDVKD. This CDR3 comprises 15 residues. DNA of the CDR3: TGTGCCACCAGTGACCACAGGGGGCCCGCAGATACGCAGTATTTT. This gives the protein CATSDHRGPADTQYF.

Remarks on this clone: The germline gene is not matched at one end of the junction; a read error may be the cause. The V gene is TRBV6-1, the J gene TRBJ2-1; 7 nucleotides match TRBD1. Per germline, CDR1 MNHNS and CDR2 SASEGT. The CDR3 runs 12 residues. The CDR3 protein is CASSESSTGLLF. The CDR3 nucleotides read TGTGCCAGCAGTGAAAGTTCGACAGGGCTCCTCTTC.

The V and J genes are TRBV5-1 and TRBJ2-3, with D hard to call. Germline lookup yields CDR1 SGHRS and CDR2 YFSETQ. This CDR3 has 15 amino acids. The V gene lost 0 bases and the J gene lost 2 bases, with 10 bases spanning the gap. The CDR3 coding sequence is TGCGCCAGCAGCTTGGGATCGGGTCACACAGATACGCAGTATTTT. Protein: CASSLGSGHTDTQYF.

This clone occurred once. The CDR3 carries no conserved terminal phenylalanine or tryptophan, so it likely arises from a read error. Because the CDR3's place on the DNA is in doubt, the DNA is left out and the CDR3 is given as listed by TCRdb. V is TRBV6-4 and J is TRBJ2-7; the table's D gene call, TRBD2, was not cross checked with the DNA. Germline assignment: CDR1 MRHNA and CDR2 SNTAGT. The CDR3 numbers 11 amino acids, ends counted. CDR3 loop: CASSPYTGGPY.

The V and J genes are TRBV19 and TRBJ1-5; TRBD1 matches 7 bases. The V segment lost 4 bases and the J segment 7 bases; nucleotides outside the gene matches: 13. Germline-derived CDR1 and CDR2 are LNHDA and SQIVND (reference sequence). This CDR3 is built from 16 residues. The CDR3 here is CASSTTGNNQRQPQHF. The DNA for the CDR3 is TGTGCCAGTAGTACGACAGGGAACAATCAAAGGCAGCCCCAGCATTTT.

The chain recombines TRBV11-3 with TRBJ2-5; weak D call: TRBD2 (5 bases). The V end was cut by 5 bases, the J end by 5 bases, with 12 bases between. Germline-derived CDR1 and CDR2 are SGHNT and YENEEA. The length of the CDR3 is 13 residues. CDR3 bases: TGTGCCAGCAGCCGCCGAGGGTCGGAGACCCAGTACTTC. This encodes CASSRRGSETQYF.

The chain carries TRBV7-8 and TRBJ2-1; 14 nucleotides match TRBD2. Germline V gives CDR1 SGHVS, CDR2 FQNEAQ. The J segment lost 3 bases and the V segment lost 5 bases, leaving 6 bases of the junction unmatched. The length of the CDR3 is 17 residues. The CDR3 sequence is CASSPRLAGGRYNEQFF. The CDR3 region has the DNA TGTGCCAGCAGCCCCCGACTAGCGGGAGGGCGCTACAATGAGCAGTTCTTC.

The rearrangement joins TRBV27 to TRBJ1-1; unclear D gene. CDR1 is MNHEY and CDR2 is SMNVEV in the germline V gene (reference sequence). The V end lost 3 bases, the J end lost 1 base, and 9 bases lay between the germline ends. This CDR3 comprises 14 residues. CDR3 in DNA: TGTGCCAGCAGTTTGGAGGGTGGGAACACTGAAGCTTTCTTT. Translation gives CASSLEGGNTEAFF.

This clone was recorded once. The genes are TRBV28 and TRBJ1-4; TRBD1 aligns across 8 bases. Germline V gives CDR1 MDHEN, CDR2 SYDVKM. V was pared by 7 bases and J by 8 bases, with 12 bases of the junction left unmatched. The CDR3 totals 15 residues. The CDR3 reads CASNKLQGEGEKLFF. The CDR3 bases are TGTGCCAGCAATAAATTACAGGGGGAGGGAGAAAAACTGTTTTTT.

This chain connects TRBV21-1 to TRBJ1-2. TRBV21-1 is a listed pseudogene. This CDR3 contains 15 residues. The CDR3 nucleotides are TGTGCCAGCAGCAAGGCGGCAGCTACCCTAGAGGGCTACACCTTC. Translating it yields CASSKAAATLEGYTF.

V is TRBV7-3 and J is TRBJ2-2, with 9 positions matching TRBD2. This CDR3 is 14 amino acids long. The J segment lost 7 bases and the V segment lost 10 bases, leaving 10 bases of the junction unmatched. Looked up from germline, CDR1 is SGHTA and CDR2 is FQGTGA. CDR3 sequence: CATGGRVSLGELFF. CDR3 nucleotides: TGTGCCACTGGCGGGAGGGTGTCTCTCGGGGAGCTGTTTTTT.

This chain connects TRBV6-1 to TRBJ1-5; 7 nucleotides match TRBD1. Germline CDR1 is MNHNS and CDR2 is SASEGT. The CDR3 has 15 residues. The ends lost 0 bases at V and 4 bases at J; junction bases unmatched: 3. CDR3 in amino acids: CASSEAGTANQPQHF. CDR3 sequence (DNA): TGTGCCAGCAGTGAAGCGGGGACAGCTAATCAGCCCCAGCATTTT.